This T cell receptor (beta chain) was retrieved from a study of high-grade serous ovarian cancer treatment subgroups. The tumor samples were collected prior to definitive surgery or chemotherapy. This clone was detected only once. Germline is not matched at one junction end, which may reflect a read error. Germline-derived CDR1 and CDR2 are KGHSH and LQKENI. This CDR3 has 13 amino acids. Assay: immunoSEQ multiplex PCR; the TCRdb copy retains only in-frame clones and omits some. The sample records around 870 clones, roughly 78% being singletons. The material sequenced was tumor tissue. The receptor comes from a human donor with high-grade serous ovarian cancer. The chain carries TRBV18 and TRBJ2-5; no reliable D call. This CDR3 reads CASSPNLQETQYF. CDR3 sequence (DNA): TGTGCCAGTTCACCGAACCTTCAAGAGACCCAGTACTTC.